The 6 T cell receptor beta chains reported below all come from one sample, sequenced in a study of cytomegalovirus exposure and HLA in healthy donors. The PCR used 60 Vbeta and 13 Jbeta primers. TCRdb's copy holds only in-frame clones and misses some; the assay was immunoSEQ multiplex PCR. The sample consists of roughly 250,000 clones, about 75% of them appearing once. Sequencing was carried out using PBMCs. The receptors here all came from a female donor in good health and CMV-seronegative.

CDR3 DNA sequence: TGCGCCAGCAGTGAAGGTCTGGAGCTCAATGATGAGCAGTTCTTC. Amino acids: CASSEGLELNDEQFF. The chain is built from TRBV10-2 and TRBJ2-1; D is unclear. V lost 3 bases to trimming and J lost 8 bases, with 17 bases between them. Germline loops: CDR1 WSHSY, CDR2 SAAADI. This CDR3 spans 15 amino acids.

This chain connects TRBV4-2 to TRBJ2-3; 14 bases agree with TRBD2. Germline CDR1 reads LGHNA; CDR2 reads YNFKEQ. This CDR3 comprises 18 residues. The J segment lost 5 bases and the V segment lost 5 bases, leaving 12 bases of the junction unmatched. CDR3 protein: CASSSEGSGLAGGDTQYF. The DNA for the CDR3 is TGTGCCAGCAGCTCCGAAGGTTCAGGACTAGCGGGAGGAGATACGCAGTATTTT.

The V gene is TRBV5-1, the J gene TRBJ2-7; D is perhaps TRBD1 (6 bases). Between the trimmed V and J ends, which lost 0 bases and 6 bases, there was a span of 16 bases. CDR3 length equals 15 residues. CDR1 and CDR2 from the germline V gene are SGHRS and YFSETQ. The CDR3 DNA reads TGCGCCAGCAGCTTGGGTGTAACAGGGAATAGCGAGCAGTACTTC. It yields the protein CASSLGVTGNSEQYF.

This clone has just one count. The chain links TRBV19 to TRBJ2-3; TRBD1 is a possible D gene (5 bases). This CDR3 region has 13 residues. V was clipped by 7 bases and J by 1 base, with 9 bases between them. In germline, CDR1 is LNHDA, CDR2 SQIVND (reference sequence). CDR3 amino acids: CASTGYRTDTQYF. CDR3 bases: TGTGCCAGTACAGGGTACCGCACAGATACGCAGTATTTT.

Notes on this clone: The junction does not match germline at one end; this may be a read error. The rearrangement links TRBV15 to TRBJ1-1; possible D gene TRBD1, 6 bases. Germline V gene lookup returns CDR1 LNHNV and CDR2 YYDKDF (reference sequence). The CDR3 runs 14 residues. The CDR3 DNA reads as TGTGCCACCAGCAGAGATTTGACAGGCCCGAGTTCTGACTTT. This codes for CATSRDLTGPSSDF. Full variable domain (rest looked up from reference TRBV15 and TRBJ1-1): DAMVIQNPRYQVTQFGKPVTLSCSQTLNHNVMYWYQQKSSQAPKLLFHYYDKDFNNEADTPDNFQSRRPNTSFCFLDIRSPGLGDTAMYLCATSRDLTGPSSDFGQGTRLTVV.

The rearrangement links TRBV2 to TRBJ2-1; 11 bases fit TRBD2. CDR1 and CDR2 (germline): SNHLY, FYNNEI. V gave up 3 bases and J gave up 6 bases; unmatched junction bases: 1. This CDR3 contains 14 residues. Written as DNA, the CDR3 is TGTGCCAGCAGTGATAGCGGGAGGGGCAATGAGCAGTTCTTC. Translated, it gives CASSDSGRGNEQFF.